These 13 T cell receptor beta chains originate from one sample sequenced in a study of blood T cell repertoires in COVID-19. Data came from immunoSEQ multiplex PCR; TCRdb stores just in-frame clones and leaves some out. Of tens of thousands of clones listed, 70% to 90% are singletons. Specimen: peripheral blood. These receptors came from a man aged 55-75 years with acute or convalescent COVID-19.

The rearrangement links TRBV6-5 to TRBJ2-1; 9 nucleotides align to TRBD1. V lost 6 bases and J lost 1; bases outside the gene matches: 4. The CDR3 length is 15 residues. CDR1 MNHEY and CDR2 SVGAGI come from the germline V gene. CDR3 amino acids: CASRTDRGSYNEQFF. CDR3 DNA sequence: TGTGCCAGCAGGACGGACAGGGGATCCTACAATGAGCAGTTCTTC.

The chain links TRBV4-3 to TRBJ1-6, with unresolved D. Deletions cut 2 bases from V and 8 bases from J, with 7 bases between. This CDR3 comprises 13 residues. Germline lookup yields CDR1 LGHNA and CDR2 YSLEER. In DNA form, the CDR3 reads TGCGCCAGCAGCCAACTTAGTGATTCACCCCTCCACTTT. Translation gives CASSQLSDSPLHF.

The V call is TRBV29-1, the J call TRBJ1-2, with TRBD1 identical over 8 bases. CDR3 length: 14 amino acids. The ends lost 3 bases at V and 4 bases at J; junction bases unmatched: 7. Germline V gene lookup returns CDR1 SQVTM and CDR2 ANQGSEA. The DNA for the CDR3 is TGCAGCGTTGAGGGTCAGGGGGCGTTCTATGGCTACACCTTC. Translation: CSVEGQGAFYGYTF.

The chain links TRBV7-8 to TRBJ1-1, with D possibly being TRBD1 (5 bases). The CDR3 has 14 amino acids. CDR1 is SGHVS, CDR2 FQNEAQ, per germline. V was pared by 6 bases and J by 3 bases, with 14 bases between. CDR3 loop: CASRLKGRDTEAFF. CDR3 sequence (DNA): TGTGCCAGCAGGCTAAAGGGGAGGGACACTGAAGCTTTCTTT.

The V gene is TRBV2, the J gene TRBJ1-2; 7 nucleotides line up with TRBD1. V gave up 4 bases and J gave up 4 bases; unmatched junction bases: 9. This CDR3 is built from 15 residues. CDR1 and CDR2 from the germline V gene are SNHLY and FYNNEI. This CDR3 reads CASSGGVTGSYGYTF. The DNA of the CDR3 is TGTGCCAGCAGTGGGGGCGTGACAGGGTCCTATGGCTACACCTTC.

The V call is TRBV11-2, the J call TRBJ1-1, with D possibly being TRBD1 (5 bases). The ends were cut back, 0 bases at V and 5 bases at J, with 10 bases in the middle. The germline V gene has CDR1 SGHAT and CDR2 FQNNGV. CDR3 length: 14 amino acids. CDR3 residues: CASSLEGGITEAFF. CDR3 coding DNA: TGTGCCAGCAGCTTAGAGGGGGGAATTACTGAAGCTTTCTTT.

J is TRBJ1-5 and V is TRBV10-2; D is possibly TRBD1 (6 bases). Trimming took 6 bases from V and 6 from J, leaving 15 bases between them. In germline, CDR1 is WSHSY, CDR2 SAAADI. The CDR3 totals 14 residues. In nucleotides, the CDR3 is TGCGCCAGCAGGGCAACAGGGTTGGGTCAGCCCCAGCATTTT. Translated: CASRATGLGQPQHF.

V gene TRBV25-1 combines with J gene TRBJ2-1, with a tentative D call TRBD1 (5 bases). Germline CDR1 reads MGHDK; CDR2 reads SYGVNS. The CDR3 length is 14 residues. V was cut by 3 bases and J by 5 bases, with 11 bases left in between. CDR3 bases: TGTGCCAGCAGTGACGGAATGGGGCACAATGAGCAGTTCTTC. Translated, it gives CASSDGMGHNEQFF. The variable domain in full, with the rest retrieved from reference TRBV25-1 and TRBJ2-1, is EADIYQTPRYLVIGTGKKITLECSQTMGHDKMYWYQQDPGMELHLIHYSYGVNSTEKGDLSSESTVSRIRTEHFPLTLESARPSHTSQYLCASSDGMGHNEQFFGPGTRLTVL.

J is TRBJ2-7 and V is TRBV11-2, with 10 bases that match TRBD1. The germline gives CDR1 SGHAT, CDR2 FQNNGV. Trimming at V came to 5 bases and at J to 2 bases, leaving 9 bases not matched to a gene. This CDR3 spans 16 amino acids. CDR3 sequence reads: CASSPRTGGTTYEQYF. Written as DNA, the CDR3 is TGTGCCAGCAGCCCTCGGACAGGGGGTACGACCTACGAGCAGTACTTC.

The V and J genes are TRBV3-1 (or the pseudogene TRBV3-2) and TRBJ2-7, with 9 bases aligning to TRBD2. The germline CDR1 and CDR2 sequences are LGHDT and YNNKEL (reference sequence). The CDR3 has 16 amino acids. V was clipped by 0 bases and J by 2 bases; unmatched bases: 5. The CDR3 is CASSQEIAGDTYEQYF. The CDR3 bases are TGTGCCAGCAGCCAAGAAATAGCGGGGGACACCTACGAGCAGTACTTC.

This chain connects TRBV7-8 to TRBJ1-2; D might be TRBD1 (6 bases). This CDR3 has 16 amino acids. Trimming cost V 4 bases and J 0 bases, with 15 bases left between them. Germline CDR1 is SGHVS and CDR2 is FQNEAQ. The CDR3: CASSSSTGQTNYGYTF. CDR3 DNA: TGTGCCAGCAGCTCCTCGACAGGACAGACTAACTATGGCTACACCTTC.

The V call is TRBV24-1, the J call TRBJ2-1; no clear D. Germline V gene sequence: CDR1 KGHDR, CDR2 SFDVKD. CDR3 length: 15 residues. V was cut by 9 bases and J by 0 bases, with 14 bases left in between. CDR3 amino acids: CATSSELSSYNEQFF. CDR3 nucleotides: TGTGCCACCTCCTCGGAGTTAAGCTCCTACAATGAGCAGTTCTTC.

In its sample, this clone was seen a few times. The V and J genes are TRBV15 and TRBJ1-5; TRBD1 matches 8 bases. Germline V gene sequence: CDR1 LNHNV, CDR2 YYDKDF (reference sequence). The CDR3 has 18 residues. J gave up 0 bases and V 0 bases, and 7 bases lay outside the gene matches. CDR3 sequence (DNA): TGTGCCACCAGCAGAGATAGGTTGACAGGGGCTAGCAATCAGCCCCAGCATTTT. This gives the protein CATSRDRLTGASNQPQHF.